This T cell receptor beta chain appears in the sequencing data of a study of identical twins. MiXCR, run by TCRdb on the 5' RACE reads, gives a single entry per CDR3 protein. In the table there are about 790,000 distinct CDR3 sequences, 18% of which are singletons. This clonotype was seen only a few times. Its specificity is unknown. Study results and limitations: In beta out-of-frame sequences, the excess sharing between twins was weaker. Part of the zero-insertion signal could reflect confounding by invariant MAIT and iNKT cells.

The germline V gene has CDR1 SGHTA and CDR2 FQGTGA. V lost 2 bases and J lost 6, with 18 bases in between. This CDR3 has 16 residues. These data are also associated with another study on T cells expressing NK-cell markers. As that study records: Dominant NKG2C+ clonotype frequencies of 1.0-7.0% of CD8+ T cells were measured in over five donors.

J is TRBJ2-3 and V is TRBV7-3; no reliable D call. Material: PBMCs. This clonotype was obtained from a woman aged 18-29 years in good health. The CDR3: CASSLEASSTIDTQYF. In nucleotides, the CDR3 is TGTGCCAGCAGCTTAGAAGCATCCTCGACGATTGATACGCAGTATTTT.